This T cell receptor beta chain was sequenced for a study of shared clonotypes between healthy human individuals. Whole-study context: Donors, aged 18 to 49, were a couple of women and a few men.

Tens of millions of PBMCs supplied genomic DNA for unsorted samples. Sequenced by immunoSEQ multiplex PCR; TCRdb stores in-frame clones only, minus some. Of approximately 510,000 clones listed, approximately 79% are singletons. CDR3 length equals 13 residues. Trimming at V came to 1 base and at J to 8 bases, leaving 4 bases not matched to a gene. Germline CDR1 and CDR2: MNHEY and SVGAGI. The sequencing sample was made of PBMCs. The chain joins TRBV6-5 to TRBJ1-2; the match to TRBD1 covers 7 bases. The receptor was derived from a woman between 40 and 55 years old in good health. Some clones in this sample may be carry-over from other donors' samples. The CDR3 loop reads CASSYYQGEGYTF. The CDR3, as DNA: TGTGCCAGCAGTTACTACCAGGGGGAAGGCTACACCTTC.